This entry describes one T cell receptor beta chain. This entry comes from a study of technical replicates of blood from several donors. The CDR3 contains 14 residues. The V end was cut by 9 bases, the J end by 1 base, with 15 bases between. CDR1 is SEHNR, CDR2 FQNEAQ, per germline (reference sequence). Generated by immunoSEQ multiplex PCR, the TCRdb table keeps only in-frame clones and is missing some. Seen here are tens of thousands of clones, 85% to 95% observed once, and the top ten hold 0.25%. This chain links TRBV7-9 with TRBJ1-1, with a weak D call TRBD1 (5 bases). The sequenced material came from T cells isolated from PBMCs. This sequence originates from a human donor in good health. CDR3 sequence (DNA): TGTGCCAGTGAACGCTGGGGCTCGAACACTGAAGCTTTCTTT. It yields the protein CASERWGSNTEAFF.